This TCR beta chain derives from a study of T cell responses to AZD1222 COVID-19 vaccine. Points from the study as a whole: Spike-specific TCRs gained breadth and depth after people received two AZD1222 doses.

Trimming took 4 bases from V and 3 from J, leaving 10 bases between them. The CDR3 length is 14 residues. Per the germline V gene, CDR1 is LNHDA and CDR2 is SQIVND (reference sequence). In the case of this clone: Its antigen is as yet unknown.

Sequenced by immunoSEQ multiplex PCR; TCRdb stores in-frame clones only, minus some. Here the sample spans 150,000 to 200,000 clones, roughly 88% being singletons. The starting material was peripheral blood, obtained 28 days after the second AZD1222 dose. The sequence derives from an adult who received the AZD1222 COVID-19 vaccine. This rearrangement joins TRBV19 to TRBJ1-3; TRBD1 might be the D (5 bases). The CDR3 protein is CASSNRGVGNTIYF. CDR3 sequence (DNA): TGTGCCAGTAGTAATCGGGGCGTTGGAAACACCATATATTTT.